One sample yielded the 8 T cell receptor beta chains listed below, sequenced in a study of CXCR3-negative and CXCR3-positive naive CD8 T cells. Study outcomes and limitations: CXCR3-positive naive cells had TRB CDR3s that were more hydrophobic than CXCR3-negative naive cells had.

The TRB cDNA libraries were prepared by 5' RACE with UMI labels. From its re-call of the 5' RACE reads, TCRdb lists each CDR3 protein once, without DNA. Its clone listing holds 90,000 to 100,000 distinct CDR3 sequences. These receptors' targets are unknown. Source material: naive CXCR3+ CD8+ T cells from blood. Indicated subset: CD45RO-CCR7+CD27+CD95- naive CD8+ T cells expressing CXCR3 (TNR3+). The receptor set was obtained from a human donor in good health. Some clones in this sample may be carry-over from other donors' samples.

This chain joins TRBV10-3 and TRBJ2-5; the TCRdb D gene call, TRBD1, has no DNA to confirm it. This CDR3 region has 13 residues. Looked up from germline, CDR1 is ENHRY and CDR2 is SYGVKD. This CDR3 reads CAIAQGGQETQYF.

The CDR3 loop is CASSQTSGGAETQYF. V is TRBV13 and J is TRBJ2-5; TCRdb calls TRBD2, which cannot be checked without DNA. This CDR3 is built from 15 residues. Germline loops: CDR1 PRHDT, CDR2 FYEKMQ (reference sequence).

The rearrangement joins TRBV2 to TRBJ2-1. Germline V CDR1 and CDR2: SNHLY, FYNNEI. CDR3 length: 15 residues. CDR3 sequence: CASGTIQEYYNEQFF.

This chain connects TRBV7-9 to TRBJ2-7; with no DNA, the TCRdb D assignment of TRBD2 cannot be verified. This CDR3 spans 15 amino acids. Per germline, CDR1 SEHNR and CDR2 FQNEAQ (reference sequence). Here the CDR3 reads CASSPSGGGWNEQYF.

The chain employs TRBV29-1 and TRBJ1-2. This CDR3 is built from 17 residues. Germline-derived CDR1 and CDR2 are SQVTM and ANQGSEA. The CDR3 region is CSVEGEYSLTKNYGYTF. The full variable domain, rest sourced from reference TRBV29-1 and TRBJ1-2, is SAVISQKPSRDICQRGTSLTIQCQVDSQVTMMFWYRQQPGQSLTLIATANQGSEATYESGFVIDKFPISRPNLTFSTLTVSNMSPEDSSIYLCSVEGEYSLTKNYGYTFGSGTRLTVV.

This chain joins TRBV7-2 and TRBJ2-1; without DNA, the TCRdb call of TRBD2 cannot be checked. CDR3 size: 17 residues. Germline CDR1 reads SGHTA; CDR2 reads FQGNSA. The CDR3 reads CASSLDGTSGGSTEQFF.

The chain links TRBV20-1 to TRBJ2-5. The length of the CDR3 is 12 residues. Germline assignment: CDR1 DFQATT and CDR2 SNEGSKA (reference sequence). CDR3 protein: CSARDFQETQYF.

The J gene is TRBJ1-1, the V gene TRBV12-3 or TRBV12-4; no DNA is available, so the TRBD1 call from TCRdb remains unchecked. This CDR3 has 11 amino acids. The CDR3 is CASSLGGEAFF.